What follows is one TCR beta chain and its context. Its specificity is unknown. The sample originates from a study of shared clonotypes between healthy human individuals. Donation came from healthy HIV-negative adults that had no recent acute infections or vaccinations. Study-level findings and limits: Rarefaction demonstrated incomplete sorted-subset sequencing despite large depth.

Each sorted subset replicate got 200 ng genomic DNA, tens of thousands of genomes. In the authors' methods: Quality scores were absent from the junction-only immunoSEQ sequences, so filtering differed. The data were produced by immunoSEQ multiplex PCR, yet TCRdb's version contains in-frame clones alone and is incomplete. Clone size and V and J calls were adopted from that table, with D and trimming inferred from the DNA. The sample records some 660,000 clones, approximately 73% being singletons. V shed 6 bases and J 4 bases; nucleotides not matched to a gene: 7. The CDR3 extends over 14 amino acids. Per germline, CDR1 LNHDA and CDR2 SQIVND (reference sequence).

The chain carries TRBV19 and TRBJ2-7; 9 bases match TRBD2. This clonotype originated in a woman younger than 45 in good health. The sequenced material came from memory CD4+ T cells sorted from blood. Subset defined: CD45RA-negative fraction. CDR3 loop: CASSPGTSSYEQYF. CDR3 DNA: TGTGCCAGTAGCCCCGGGACTAGCAGTTACGAGCAGTACTTC.